Sequencing of this T cell receptor (beta chain) was carried out in a study of T cell repertoires in cytomegalovirus infection. Study context: HLA-B-restricted CMV epitopes that are well studied were used alongside recently identified HLA-C-restricted ones. Indicated by public TCR beta signatures were CMV infection and matching HLA type. Regarding the study as a whole: Within the response measured ex vivo, HLA-C-restricted CMV-specific TCR beta clonotypes were dominant.

One entry per CDR3 protein, called by TCRdb with MiXCR from the reads. The sample lists about 69,000 distinct CDR3 sequences; about 26% were seen once. In this sample, this clonotype turned up a few times. The antigen is unknown. The length of the CDR3 is 15 residues. The V gene's germline CDR1 is MNHEY and CDR2 SMNVEV (reference sequence). Trimming removed 5 bases from V and 7 bases from J, with 15 bases in between. The sequence was obtained from a human donor in good health (CMV status not recorded). Some clones in this sample may be carry-over from other donors' samples. The rearrangement joins TRBV27 to TRBJ1-6; D perhaps matches TRBD1 (6 bases). The material sequenced was CD8+ T cells from cultured PBMCs, taken from culture after CMV antigen stimulation. The CDR3 loop is CASSLPGGANSPLHF. In DNA, the CDR3 is TGTGCCAGCAGTCTCCCCGGGGGGGCGAATTCACCCCTCCACTTT.